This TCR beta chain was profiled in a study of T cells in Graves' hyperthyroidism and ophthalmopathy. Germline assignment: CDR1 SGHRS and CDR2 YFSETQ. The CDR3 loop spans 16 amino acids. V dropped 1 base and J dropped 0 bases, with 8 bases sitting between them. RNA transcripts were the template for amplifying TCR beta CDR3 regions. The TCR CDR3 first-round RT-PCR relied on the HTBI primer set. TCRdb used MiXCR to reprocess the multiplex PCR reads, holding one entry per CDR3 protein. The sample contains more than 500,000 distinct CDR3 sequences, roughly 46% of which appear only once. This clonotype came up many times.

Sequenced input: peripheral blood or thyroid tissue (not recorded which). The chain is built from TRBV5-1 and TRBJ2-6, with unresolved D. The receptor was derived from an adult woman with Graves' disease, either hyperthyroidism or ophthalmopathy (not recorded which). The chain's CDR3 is CASSLPESSGANVLTF. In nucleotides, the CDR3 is TGCGCCAGCAGCTTGCCCGAAAGCTCTGGGGCCAACGTCCTGACTTTC.